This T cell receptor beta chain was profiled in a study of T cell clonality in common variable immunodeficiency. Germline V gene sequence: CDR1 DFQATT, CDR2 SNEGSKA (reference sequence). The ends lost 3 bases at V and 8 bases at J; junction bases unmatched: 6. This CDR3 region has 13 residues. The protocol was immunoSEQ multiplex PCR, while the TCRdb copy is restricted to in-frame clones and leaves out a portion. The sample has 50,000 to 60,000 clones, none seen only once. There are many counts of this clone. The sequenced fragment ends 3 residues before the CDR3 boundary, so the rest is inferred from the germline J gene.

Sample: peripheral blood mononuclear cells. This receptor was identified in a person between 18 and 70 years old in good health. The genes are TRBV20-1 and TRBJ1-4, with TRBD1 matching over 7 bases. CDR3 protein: CSASEQGTEKLFF. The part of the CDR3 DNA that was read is TGCAGTGCTAGTGAACAGGGGACGGAAAAA.